This entry lists 27 T cell receptor beta chains sequenced from one sample in a study of shared clonotypes between healthy human individuals. Repertoires were generated with immunoSEQ multiplex PCR, while TCRdb's copy carries only in-frame clones and drops some. Of roughly 2.1 million clones listed, about 92% are singletons. CD45RO negativity and positive selection for CCR7 defined naive CD8 cells, a population that excluded terminally differentiated effector memory CD45RA+ cells. Sequencing was done on a sample of naive CD8+ T cells from PBMCs. These TCRs come from a man between 18 and 35 years old in good health. Some clones in this sample may be carry-over from other donors' samples.

This chain joins TRBV25-1 and TRBJ2-7; perhaps TRBD1 as D (6 bases). Germline V gives CDR1 MGHDK, CDR2 SYGVNS. Trimming removed 10 bases from V and 6 bases from J, with 16 bases in between. This CDR3 has 12 amino acids. The CDR3 DNA follows: TGTGCCATCGGACAGACGGCGGGCGAGCAGTACTTC. Translated, it gives CAIGQTAGEQYF.

The V gene is TRBV27, the J gene TRBJ2-3; possible D gene TRBD2, 5 bases. Germline V gene lookup returns CDR1 MNHEY and CDR2 SMNVEV (reference sequence). V was clipped by 2 bases and J by 4 bases, with 10 bases between them. This CDR3 region has 14 residues. The CDR3 loop reads CASSLIFGADTQYF. The CDR3 nucleotides read TGTGCCAGCAGTTTAATTTTCGGGGCAGATACGCAGTATTTT.

The chain combines TRBV29-1 with TRBJ1-3; no definite D call. Germline V gene lookup returns CDR1 SQVTM and CDR2 ANQGSEA. CDR3 size: 11 residues. The germline V and J ends were trimmed by 4 bases and 0 bases, with 1 base remaining between them. As DNA, the CDR3 is TGCAGCGTTGTCTCTGGAAACACCATATATTTT. Encoded protein: CSVVSGNTIYF.

CDR3 bases: TGTGCCAGCAGTCCCCCTAGCGGGAGTAATGAGCAGTTCTTC. Protein sequence: CASSPPSGSNEQFF. V and J are TRBV9 and TRBJ2-1; 10 bases line up with TRBD2. This CDR3 contains 14 residues. Germline V gene lookup returns CDR1 SGDLS and CDR2 YYNGEE. Trimming took 5 bases from V and 7 from J; bases not matched to a gene: 6.

This chain connects TRBV7-6 to TRBJ2-1; TRBD1 or TRBD2 may be the D gene (5 bases each). V lost 4 bases, J lost 3 bases, and 16 bases lay in between. In germline, CDR1 is SGHVS, CDR2 FNYEAQ. The CDR3 totals 16 residues. In DNA, the CDR3 is TGTGCCAGCAGCTCTGGTTTGGGGGTGGTCTACAATGAGCAGTTCTTC. Its protein product is CASSSGLGVVYNEQFF.

This clone has just one count. The chain joins TRBV7-9 to TRBJ2-1; 7 nucleotides match TRBD1. CDR1 and CDR2 (germline): SEHNR, FQNEAQ (reference sequence). V gave up 0 bases and J gave up 4 bases; unmatched junction bases: 3. CDR3 length equals 15 residues. In DNA form, the CDR3 reads TGTGCCAGCAGCTTAGCGGGACAGAAATACAATGAGCAGTTCTTC. Amino acid sequence: CASSLAGQKYNEQFF.

The chain is built from TRBV15 and TRBJ2-1, with TRBD1 matching over 12 bases. The V gene end was trimmed by 5 bases and the J gene end by 9 bases; junction bases not matched to a gene: 11. The length of the CDR3 is 16 residues. Germline lookup yields CDR1 LNHNV and CDR2 YYDKDF (reference sequence). The CDR3 protein is CATSAGGGQGAIEQFF. CDR3 bases: TGTGCCACCAGCGCCGGGGGGGGACAGGGGGCAATTGAGCAGTTCTTC.

The chain is built from TRBV30 and TRBJ1-1, with TRBD1 matching over 7 bases. V shed 2 bases and J 6 bases; nucleotides not matched to a gene: 15. CDR1 and CDR2 (germline): GTSNPN, SVGIG (reference sequence). The CDR3 spans 16 residues. The CDR3: CAWSPRLAGGLPEAFF. CDR3 bases: TGTGCCTGGAGTCCCCGACTGGCAGGGGGTTTACCTGAAGCTTTCTTT.

This chain links TRBV28 with TRBJ2-3; TRBD1 might be the D (5 bases). The V and J ends lost 2 bases and 2 bases respectively, with 17 bases between them. The CDR3 loop spans 17 amino acids. CDR1 is MDHEN, CDR2 SYDVKM, per germline. CDR3 coding DNA: TGTGCCAGCAGTTTAACCTCTTATGACAGACACACAGATACGCAGTATTTT. Protein: CASSLTSYDRHTDTQYF.

This chain links TRBV9 with TRBJ1-1; tentative D call: TRBD1 (5 bases). This CDR3 contains 14 residues. CDR1 is SGDLS, CDR2 YYNGEE, per germline. V dropped 3 bases and J dropped 1 base, with 10 bases sitting between them. The CDR3 here is CASSAGAENTEAFF. DNA for the CDR3: TGTGCCAGCAGCGCCGGGGCAGAGAACACTGAAGCTTTCTTT.

A word on this clone: This sequence may be a read error, since a much larger clone differs from it by one base. The sample carries other DNA sequences with the same CDR3. The J gene is TRBJ2-7, the V gene TRBV5-4; D not certain. The length of the CDR3 is 11 residues. Trimming took off 0 bases at V and 6 bases at J, with 4 bases between the two ends. CDR1 and CDR2 from the germline V gene are SGHNT and YYREEE (reference sequence). The CDR3 nucleotides are TGTGCCAGCAGCTTGGGGGGCGAGCAGTACTTC. This codes for CASSLGGEQYF.

As for this clone: At one of its ends the junction is not consistent with the germline gene, which may arise from a read error. This chain joins TRBV6-5 and TRBJ1-2; 8 bases fit TRBD1. The CDR3 loop spans 10 amino acids. Germline CDR1 is MNHEY and CDR2 is SVGAGI. The CDR3 region is CETGAPGYTF. The CDR3 DNA reads as TGCGAGACAGGGGCGCCCGGCTACACCTTC.

The CDR3 DNA is TGTGCCAGCAGTTCCGGGGAGCGGGAAGAGACCCAGTACTTC. Amino acid sequence: CASSSGEREETQYF. The genes are TRBV28 and TRBJ2-5, with D perhaps TRBD2 (6 bases). Trimming removed 4 bases at V and 3 bases at J, with 12 bases between. Germline assignment: CDR1 MDHEN and CDR2 SYDVKM. The CDR3 is 14 residues long.

The rearrangement uses TRBV27 and TRBJ2-3; either TRBD1 or TRBD2 may fit D (5 bases each). The CDR3 runs to 15 residues. V was shortened by 5 bases and J by 4 bases, with 16 bases between the two germline ends. Germline V lookup: CDR1 MNHEY, CDR2 SMNVEV (reference sequence). CDR3 loop: CASSLTVGDPDTQYF. CDR3 coding DNA: TGTGCCAGCAGTCTGACAGTGGGGGACCCAGATACGCAGTATTTT.

The gene calls are TRBV6-5 and TRBJ1-4; D gene ambiguous. The CDR3 is made up of 13 amino acids. Looked up from germline, CDR1 is MNHEY and CDR2 is SVGAGI. V was trimmed by 2 bases and J by 12 bases, leaving 13 bases between them. The CDR3 nucleotides are TGTGCCAGCAGTTACGAATTCACCGGGGAACTGTTTTTT. Its protein product is CASSYEFTGELFF.

The rearrangement links TRBV4-1 to TRBJ2-7, with 7 bases identical to TRBD1. J gave up 0 bases and V 1 base, and 3 bases lay outside the gene matches. In germline, CDR1 is MGHRA, CDR2 YSYEKL. The CDR3 has 15 residues. The DNA of the CDR3 is TGCGCCAGCAGCCAAGGACAGGGTTTCTCCTACGAGCAGTACTTC. This sequence encodes CASSQGQGFSYEQYF.

The rearrangement joins TRBV7-9 to TRBJ2-7; 11 bases fit TRBD2. After removal of 2 bases from V and 4 bases from J, the junction contained 4 bases not matched to a gene. This CDR3 contains 15 residues. From germline, CDR1 is SEHNR and CDR2 FQNEAQ (reference sequence). CDR3 DNA sequence: TGTGCCAGCAGCTTAATAGCGGGAGGGCGATACGAGCAGTACTTC. This translates into CASSLIAGGRYEQYF.

This chain joins TRBV2 and TRBJ2-2; D is possibly TRBD1 or TRBD2 (7 bases each). CDR1 SNHLY and CDR2 FYNNEI come from the germline V gene. The CDR3 consists of 15 residues. Trimming shortened V by 3 bases and J by 3 bases, and 11 bases separated the two germline ends. CDR3 DNA sequence: TGTGCCAGCAGTGAGACAGGGAGGGACACCGGGGAGCTGTTTTTT. Its translation is CASSETGRDTGELFF.

This chain connects TRBV27 to TRBJ2-7; possible D gene TRBD1, 5 bases. CDR1 and CDR2 (germline): MNHEY, SMNVEV (reference sequence). V gave up 3 bases and J gave up 2 bases, with 11 bases separating them. CDR3 length: 14 residues. DNA for the CDR3: TGTGCCAGCAGTTTTCAGACAGCACCCTACGAGCAGTACTTC. It translates to CASSFQTAPYEQYF.

The rearrangement joins TRBV7-9 to TRBJ2-4; the D is unclear. The V gene lost 1 base and the J gene lost 3 bases, with 13 bases spanning the gap. Per the germline V gene, CDR1 is SEHNR and CDR2 is FQNEAQ (reference sequence). There are 16 residues in the CDR3. The CDR3 sequence is CASSLDPTWGKNIQYF. The CDR3 nucleotides read TGTGCCAGCAGCTTAGACCCGACCTGGGGCAAAAACATTCAGTACTTC.

This clone occurred once. The gene calls are TRBV7-9 and TRBJ2-7; D ambiguous. Trimming shortened V by 4 bases and J by 4 bases, and 14 bases separated the two germline ends. The CDR3 runs 14 residues. The germline V gene has CDR1 SEHNR and CDR2 FQNEAQ (reference sequence). CDR3: CASSSPLHRYEQYF. CDR3 bases: TGTGCCAGCAGCTCTCCCCTACATAGATACGAGCAGTACTTC.

The chain has TRBV27 and TRBJ2-3, with 8 bases aligning to TRBD1. This CDR3 comprises 17 residues. The V and J ends lost 5 bases and 0 bases, in that order; junction bases with no gene match: 10. Germline V gives CDR1 MNHEY, CDR2 SMNVEV (reference sequence). CDR3 sequence reads: CASSETHRDRSTDTQYF. As DNA, the CDR3 is TGTGCCAGCAGTGAAACTCACCGGGACAGGAGCACAGATACGCAGTATTTT.

The sample holds one count of this clone. The rearrangement links TRBV28 to TRBJ2-7; 10 positions agree with TRBD2. The CDR3 runs to 14 residues. V gave up 2 bases and J gave up 5 bases; unmatched junction bases: 3. Germline CDR1 MDHEN, CDR2 SYDVKM. For the CDR3, the DNA is TGTGCCAGCAGTTTACACAGCGGGAGGGACGAGCAGTACTTC. Its protein product is CASSLHSGRDEQYF.

The V and J genes are TRBV6-5 and TRBJ1-1, with D possibly being TRBD1 (6 bases). CDR3 size: 14 residues. Per the germline V gene, CDR1 is MNHEY and CDR2 is SVGAGI. The V end lost 1 base, the J end lost 4 bases, and 10 bases lay between the germline ends. The CDR3 spells CASSYYREGTEAFF. The CDR3 DNA sequence: TGTGCCAGCAGTTACTACAGGGAGGGCACTGAAGCTTTCTTT.

This clone was found once. This sample includes further DNA sequences coding for the same CDR3. This chain uses TRBV27 with TRBJ1-1; no firm D call. Germline V CDR1 and CDR2: MNHEY, SMNVEV (reference sequence). This CDR3 has 14 residues. The germline V and J ends were trimmed by 5 bases and 0 bases, with 10 bases remaining between them. Here the CDR3 DNA reads TGTGCCAGCAGTCCTAGGGTGTTGAACACTGAAGCTTTCTTT. Amino acid sequence: CASSPRVLNTEAFF.

This clone is a singleton in its sample. The chain couples TRBV7-9 to TRBJ1-5; weak D call: TRBD1 (6 bases). The CDR3 sequence is 16 residues long. Trimming left V 5 bases short and J 0 bases short, with 14 bases between. Germline values: CDR1 SEHNR, CDR2 FQNEAQ (reference sequence). The CDR3 is CASSGGDKYSNQPQHF. CDR3 in DNA: TGTGCCAGCAGCGGTGGGGACAAATATAGCAATCAGCCCCAGCATTTT. Filled out from reference TRBV7-9 and TRBJ1-5, the complete variable domain reads DTGVSQNPRHKITKRGQNVTFRCDPISEHNRLYWYRQTLGQGPEFLTYFQNEAQLEKSRLLSDRFSAERPKGSFSTLEIQRTEQGDSAMYLCASSGGDKYSNQPQHFGDGTRLSIL.

This chain links TRBV9 with TRBJ2-1; TRBD2 matches 7 bases. The CDR3 totals 15 residues. The V segment lost 6 bases and the J segment 5 bases; nucleotides outside the gene matches: 11. CDR1 and CDR2 (germline): SGDLS, YYNGEE. This chain's CDR3 is CASTRGGSGNNEQFF. CDR3 nucleotides: TGTGCCAGCACCCGCGGCGGGAGTGGAAACAATGAGCAGTTCTTC. The entire variable domain, with the rest obtained from reference TRBV9 and TRBJ2-1, is as follows: DSGVTQTPKHLITATGQRVTLRCSPRSGDLSVYWYQQSLDQGLQFLIQYYNGEERAKGNILERFSAQQFPDLHSELNLSSLELGDSALYFCASTRGGSGNNEQFFGPGTRLTVL.